This entry lists 20 T cell receptor beta chains sequenced from one sample in a study of blood T cell repertoires in COVID-19. Assay: immunoSEQ multiplex PCR; the TCRdb copy retains only in-frame clones and omits some. Of 120,000 or so clones listed, about 91% were seen once; the top ten hold 0.75% to 0.9%. The sequenced sample was peripheral blood. The receptors originated from a woman aged 45-59 years with active or convalescent COVID-19.

In this sample, this clone turned up a few times. The chain links TRBV18 to TRBJ1-1; 7 bases match TRBD1. With 6 bases clipped from V and 2 bases from J, the junction kept 12 bases outside the gene matches. CDR1 and CDR2 from the germline V gene are KGHSH and LQKENI. The CDR3 loop spans 16 amino acids. CDR3 coding DNA: TGTGCCAGCTCCCCCCTGCTCGGACAGGAAAACACTGAAGCTTTCTTT. This codes for CASSPLLGQENTEAFF.

The chain is built from TRBV5-1 and TRBJ2-3; 9 bases agree with TRBD2. The V segment lost 6 bases and the J segment 1 base; nucleotides outside the gene matches: 3. The CDR3 totals 14 residues. The germline V gene has CDR1 SGHRS and CDR2 YFSETQ. CDR3 sequence: CASMVAGGTDTQYF. The CDR3 DNA reads as TGCGCCAGCATGGTAGCGGGAGGCACAGATACGCAGTATTTT.

The chain joins TRBV5-5 to TRBJ1-5; no definite D call. Germline V lookup: CDR1 SGHKS, CDR2 YYEKEE (reference sequence). V lost 0 bases to trimming and J lost 1 base, with 11 bases between them. The CDR3 extends over 16 amino acids. The CDR3 DNA follows: TGTGCCAGCAGCTTGGCCGGCGGAGGGAGCAATCAGCCCCAGCATTTT. Translated: CASSLAGGGSNQPQHF.

This chain joins TRBV10-3 and TRBJ1-3; 9 bases are a match to TRBD1. The germline V gene encodes CDR1 ENHRY and CDR2 SYGVKD. This CDR3 region has 16 residues. The V gene end was trimmed by 6 bases and the J gene end by 4 bases; junction bases not matched to a gene: 10. Here the CDR3 reads CAIRGGQGNGGNTIYF. CDR3 coding DNA: TGTGCCATCAGGGGGGGACAGGGAAACGGCGGAAACACCATATATTTT.

This clone was picked up a small number of times. J is TRBJ2-7 and V is TRBV4-2; 12 nucleotides match TRBD2. The CDR3 is 16 amino acids. V gave up 3 bases and J gave up 0 bases; unmatched junction bases: 3. The V gene's germline CDR1 is LGHNA and CDR2 YNFKEQ. The CDR3 reads CASSHETSGSSYEQYF. For the CDR3, the DNA is TGTGCCAGCAGCCACGAGACTAGCGGGAGCTCCTACGAGCAGTACTTC.

The V call is TRBV3-1 (or the pseudogene TRBV3-2), the J call TRBJ1-1; D gene ambiguous. The CDR3 runs 13 residues. The V end lost 1 base, the J end lost 2 bases, and 5 bases lay between the germline ends. CDR1 is LGHDT, CDR2 YNNKEL, per germline (reference sequence). The CDR3: CASSQVSNTEAFF. The DNA of the CDR3 is TGTGCCAGCAGCCAAGTGAGCAACACTGAAGCTTTCTTT.

The chain recombines TRBV9 with TRBJ2-7; D is possibly TRBD1 (7 bases). V dropped 3 bases and J dropped 2 bases, with 15 bases sitting between them. Germline V CDR1 and CDR2: SGDLS, YYNGEE. This CDR3 contains 15 residues. The CDR3 reads CASSEAAGGTYEQYF. The CDR3 DNA reads TGTGCCAGCAGCGAGGCGGCAGGGGGGACCTACGAGCAGTACTTC.

The CDR3 region has the DNA TGTGCCAGCAGCCTACTAGTTGGTGAGACCCAGTACTTC. It translates to CASSLLVGETQYF. The chain combines TRBV28 with TRBJ2-5; D might be TRBD2 (5 bases). Germline V CDR1 and CDR2: MDHEN, SYDVKM. V was clipped by 6 bases and J by 5 bases, with 13 bases between them. The CDR3 runs to 13 residues.

The genes are TRBV6-5 and TRBJ1-6; D gene unclear. Germline V CDR1 and CDR2: MNHEY, SVGAGI. The V gene lost 2 bases and the J gene lost 7 bases, with 12 bases spanning the gap. The CDR3 runs to 15 residues. This chain's CDR3 is CASSYREGRNSPLHF. DNA for the CDR3: TGTGCCAGCAGTTACAGGGAGGGTCGGAATTCACCCCTCCACTTT.

V and J are TRBV4-2 and TRBJ2-7; perhaps TRBD1 as D (5 bases). The V gene's germline CDR1 is LGHNA and CDR2 YNFKEQ. The CDR3 covers 13 residues. V lost 0 bases to trimming and J lost 6 bases, with 9 bases between them. The CDR3 nucleotides are TGTGCCAGCAGCCAAGATCGCCAGGGCGAGCAGTACTTC. Its protein is CASSQDRQGEQYF.

This clone was observed a single time. The chain joins TRBV7-8 to TRBJ2-7; 7 bases map to TRBD2. The CDR3 consists of 13 residues. CDR1 and CDR2 (germline): SGHVS, FQNEAQ. The ends lost 8 bases at V and 2 bases at J; junction bases unmatched: 6. CDR3 DNA: TGTGCCAGCGTGGGCGGGAGTACCTACGAGCAGTACTTC. Encoded protein: CASVGGSTYEQYF.

This chain joins TRBV4-1 and TRBJ1-5; D ambiguous. V dropped 6 bases and J dropped 3 bases, with 12 bases sitting between them. The germline gives CDR1 MGHRA, CDR2 YSYEKL. This CDR3 contains 14 residues. The CDR3 reads CASSLQASNQPQHF. The CDR3 DNA reads TGCGCCAGCAGTCTCCAGGCCTCCAATCAGCCCCAGCATTTT.

The chain recombines TRBV11-2 with TRBJ2-7; D unclear. The V end lost 5 bases, the J end lost 1 base, and 9 bases lay between the germline ends. Germline V lookup: CDR1 SGHAT, CDR2 FQNNGV. The CDR3 has 13 residues. The CDR3 bases are TGTGCCAGCAGCCCCGGGTCTTCCTACGAGCAGTACTTC. Amino acid sequence: CASSPGSSYEQYF.

This chain uses TRBV7-9 with TRBJ1-3; TRBD1 matches at 7 bases. V shed 1 base, J shed 2 bases, and the junction held 2 bases outside the gene matches. Germline V CDR1 and CDR2: SEHNR, FQNEAQ (reference sequence). The CDR3 spans 15 residues. CDR3 DNA sequence: TGTGCCAGCAGCTTAGGACAGGGAGCTGGAAACACCATATATTTT. This encodes CASSLGQGAGNTIYF. The full variable domain, its missing parts supplied by reference TRBV7-9 and TRBJ1-3, is DTGVSQNPRHKITKRGQNVTFRCDPISEHNRLYWYRQTLGQGPEFLTYFQNEAQLEKSRLLSDRFSAERPKGSFSTLEIQRTEQGDSAMYLCASSLGQGAGNTIYFGEGSWLTVV.

V and J are TRBV7-2 and TRBJ2-5; TRBD1 might be the D (5 bases). The germline V gene encodes CDR1 SGHTA and CDR2 FQGNSA. The CDR3 is 13 amino acids. Trimming cost V 6 bases and J 3 bases, with 11 bases left between them. CDR3 in DNA: TGTGCCAGCAGGCCTGGGGCGAAAGAGACCCAGTACTTC. Encoded protein: CASRPGAKETQYF.

The chain links TRBV30 to TRBJ1-2; D gene uncertain. CDR1 is GTSNPN, CDR2 SVGIG, per germline (reference sequence). The germline V and J ends were trimmed by 8 bases and 4 bases, with 17 bases remaining between them. The CDR3 is 13 amino acids. The CDR3 loop is CANKEDGGYGYTF. CDR3 DNA: TGTGCCAACAAGGAGGACGGCGGCTATGGCTACACCTTC.

The rearrangement links TRBV18 to TRBJ2-5; D unclear. Deletions cut 2 bases from V and 1 base from J, with 5 bases between. The CDR3 is 13 residues long. Germline V gives CDR1 KGHSH, CDR2 LQKENI. The CDR3 DNA is TGTGCCAGCTCACCAGTCCGCCAAGAGACCCAGTACTTC. Its translation is CASSPVRQETQYF.

This rearrangement joins TRBV30 to TRBJ1-1; D not resolved. CDR1 GTSNPN and CDR2 SVGIG come from the germline V gene (reference sequence). V dropped 0 bases and J dropped 0 bases, with 8 bases sitting between them. This CDR3 is 14 amino acids long. This CDR3 reads CAWSVLMVNTEAFF. In DNA, the CDR3 is TGTGCCTGGAGTGTACTTATGGTGAACACTGAAGCTTTCTTT. Combining the CDR3 with reference TRBV30 and TRBJ1-1 gives the whole variable domain SQTIHQWPATLVQPVGSPLSLECTVEGTSNPNLYWYRQAAGRGLQLLFYSVGIGQISSEVPQNLSASRPQDRQFILSSKKLLLSDSGFYLCAWSVLMVNTEAFFGQGTRLTVV.

The V call is TRBV7-2, the J call TRBJ2-5, with 10 positions matching TRBD1. The V gene end was trimmed by 5 bases and the J gene end by 3 bases; junction bases not matched to a gene: 3. The length of the CDR3 is 14 residues. Germline V lookup: CDR1 SGHTA, CDR2 FQGNSA. The CDR3 nucleotides are TGTGCCAGCAGCAGACAGGGGGCAAAAGAGACCCAGTACTTC. Residues: CASSRQGAKETQYF. Together with reference TRBV7-2 and TRBJ2-5, the CDR3 gives the full variable domain: GAGVSQSPSNKVTEKGKDVELRCDPISGHTALYWYRQSLGQGLEFLIYFQGNSAPDKSGLPSDRFSAERTGGSVSTLTIQRTQQEDSAVYLCASSRQGAKETQYFGPGTRLLVL.

The CDR3 nucleotides are TGTGCCAGCAGCTTTCCAGGGGGCGAGGGTTATAATTCACCCCTCCACTTT. Translation: CASSFPGGEGYNSPLHF. This rearrangement joins TRBV7-2 to TRBJ1-6; 8 bases are shared with TRBD1. The CDR3 extends over 17 amino acids. CDR1 SGHTA and CDR2 FQGNSA come from the germline V gene. Trimming cost V 3 bases and J 4 bases; bases outside gene matches: 8. The variable domain in full, completed from reference TRBV7-2 and TRBJ1-6, reads GAGVSQSPSNKVTEKGKDVELRCDPISGHTALYWYRQSLGQGLEFLIYFQGNSAPDKSGLPSDRFSAERTGGSVSTLTIQRTQQEDSAVYLCASSFPGGEGYNSPLHFGNGTRLTVT.